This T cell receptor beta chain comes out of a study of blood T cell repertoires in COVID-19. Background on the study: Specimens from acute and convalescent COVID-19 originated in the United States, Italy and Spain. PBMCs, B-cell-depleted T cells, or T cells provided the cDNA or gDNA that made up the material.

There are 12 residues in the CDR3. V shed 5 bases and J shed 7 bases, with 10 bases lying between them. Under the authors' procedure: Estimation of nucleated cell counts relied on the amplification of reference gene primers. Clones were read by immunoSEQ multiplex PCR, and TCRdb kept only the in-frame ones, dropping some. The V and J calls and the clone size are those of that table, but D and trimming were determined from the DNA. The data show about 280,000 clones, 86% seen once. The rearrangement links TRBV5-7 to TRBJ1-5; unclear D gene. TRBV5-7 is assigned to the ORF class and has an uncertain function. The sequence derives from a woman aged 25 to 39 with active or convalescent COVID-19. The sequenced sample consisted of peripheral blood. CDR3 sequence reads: CASRPGYQPQHF. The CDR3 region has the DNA TGTGCCAGCAGACCAGGTTACCAGCCCCAGCATTTT.